These 25 T cell receptor beta chains originate from one sample sequenced in a study of shared clonotypes between healthy human individuals. Assay used: immunoSEQ multiplex PCR; TCRdb lists only in-frame clones, some missing. The table has 2 million to 2.5 million clones, around 92% seen once. The sample consisted of naive CD4+ T cells from PBMCs. Subset defined: CD45RA+ positively selected. These receptors all come from a man between 18 and 29 years old in good health. Some clones in this sample may be carry-over from other donors' samples.

The V and J genes are TRBV6-5 and TRBJ2-1; D is unclear. Germline CDR1 MNHEY, CDR2 SVGAGI. CDR3 length: 16 amino acids. V lost 2 bases, J lost 0 bases, and 11 bases lay in between. CDR3 amino acids: CASSYKSPGSYNEQFF. For the CDR3, the DNA is TGTGCCAGCAGTTACAAGTCGCCTGGCTCCTACAATGAGCAGTTCTTC.

Here the CDR3 reads CASSMRGRGELFF. CDR3 coding DNA: TGTGCCAGCAGCATGCGCGGGAGAGGGGAGCTGTTTTTT. The chain uses TRBV27 and TRBJ2-2, with 7 bases identical to TRBD2. The V gene's germline CDR1 is MNHEY and CDR2 SMNVEV (reference sequence). V lost 6 bases, J lost 8 bases, and 6 bases stayed unmatched. This CDR3 has 13 amino acids.

The table lists this clone with a count of one. The chain couples TRBV7-2 to TRBJ1-4; D gene unclear. Trimming took off 1 base at V and 1 base at J, with 4 bases between the two ends. The CDR3 extends over 14 amino acids. CDR1 and CDR2 (germline): SGHTA, FQGNSA. CDR3 loop: CASSLGITNEKLFF. The CDR3 bases are TGTGCCAGCAGCTTAGGAATAACTAATGAAAAACTGTTTTTT.

This chain links TRBV19 with TRBJ2-2, with D possibly TRBD2 on 6 matching bases. The V end lost 6 bases, the J end lost 6 bases, and 23 bases lay between the germline ends. CDR3 length: 17 amino acids. Germline V gene sequence: CDR1 LNHDA, CDR2 SQIVND (reference sequence). Here the CDR3 DNA reads TGTGCCAGTAGACACCAAGGGACTGGCTTTGGCGCCGGGGAGCTGTTTTTT. Encoded protein: CASRHQGTGFGAGELFF.

CDR3 DNA sequence: TGCGCCAGCAGCCCCCCCGTCGGAGGTGATACGCAGTATTTT. It yields the protein CASSPPVGGDTQYF. V gene TRBV5-1 combines with J gene TRBJ2-3, with a weak D call TRBD2 (5 bases). The V end lost 4 bases, the J end lost 6 bases, and 15 bases lay between the germline ends. The length of the CDR3 is 14 residues. Per the germline V gene, CDR1 is SGHRS and CDR2 is YFSETQ. Full variable domain (outside the CDR3, taken from reference TRBV5-1 and TRBJ2-3): KAGVTQTPRYLIKTRGQQVTLSCSPISGHRSVSWYQQTPGQGLQFLFEYFSETQRNKGNFPGRFSGRQFSNSRSEMNVSTLELGDSALYLCASSPPVGGDTQYFGPGTRLTVL.

V is TRBV10-3 and J is TRBJ1-1, with D possibly being TRBD1 (6 bases). V was pared by 7 bases and J by 5 bases, with 14 bases between. Per the germline V gene, CDR1 is ENHRY and CDR2 is SYGVKD. The CDR3 consists of 13 residues. Written as DNA, the CDR3 is TGTGCCATCAACGGAGGAGGGGGGACTGAAGCTTTCTTT. Translating gives CAINGGGGTEAFF.

The rearrangement joins TRBV6-5 to TRBJ1-5; 8 nucleotides match TRBD1. Germline trimming cut 4 bases from V and 3 bases from J; bases unmatched to any gene: 5. The CDR3 length is 15 residues. Germline V lookup: CDR1 MNHEY, CDR2 SVGAGI. DNA for the CDR3: TGTGCCAGCAGTTCCCCGACAGGGGCCAATCAGCCCCAGCATTTT. It is translated as CASSSPTGANQPQHF.

The chain links TRBV7-3 to TRBJ2-1; D gene uncertain. Trimming stripped 2 bases from V and 4 bases from J, with 6 bases between. Per germline, CDR1 SGHTA and CDR2 FQGTGA. This CDR3 has 13 amino acids. CDR3 coding DNA: TGTGCCAGCAGCTTAGAGAAATACAATGAGCAGTTCTTC. This gives the protein CASSLEKYNEQFF.

The chain has TRBV5-8 and TRBJ2-7; D assignment may be TRBD1 or TRBD2 (5 bases each). CDR1 is SGHTS, CDR2 YDEGEE, per germline. CDR3 length: 15 amino acids. Trimming stripped 1 base from V and 2 bases from J, with 13 bases between. The DNA for the CDR3 is TGTGCCAGCAGCTTGACGAGGGGTCAAGCCTACGAGCAGTACTTC. Amino acid sequence: CASSLTRGQAYEQYF. The complete variable domain, with remaining parts taken from reference TRBV5-8 and TRBJ2-7, reads EAGVTQSPTHLIKTRGQQATLRCSPISGHTSVYWYQQALGLGLQFLLWYDEGEERNRGNFPPRFSGRQFPNYSSELNVNALELEDSALYLCASSLTRGQAYEQYFGPGTRLTVT.

This chain links TRBV7-6 with TRBJ2-2; 9 bases match TRBD2. The CDR3 consists of 15 residues. With 5 bases clipped from V and 2 bases from J, the junction kept 3 bases outside the gene matches. Germline V gives CDR1 SGHVS, CDR2 FNYEAQ. CDR3 loop: CASSMTSGNTGELFF. The CDR3 DNA sequence: TGTGCCAGCAGCATGACTAGCGGAAACACCGGGGAGCTGTTTTTT.

J is TRBJ1-3 and V is TRBV19; unclear D gene. The germline CDR1 and CDR2 sequences are LNHDA and SQIVND (reference sequence). CDR3 length: 16 residues. The V and J ends lost 2 bases and 0 bases respectively, with 11 bases between them. The CDR3, as DNA: TGTGCCAGTAGTATACGGCTGGGGAGCTCTGGAAACACCATATATTTT. As protein: CASSIRLGSSGNTIYF.

The rearrangement links TRBV7-3 to TRBJ2-3, with D maybe TRBD2 (6 bases). Trimming stripped 3 bases from V and 1 base from J, with 11 bases between. The CDR3 has 15 residues. The germline gives CDR1 SGHTA, CDR2 FQGTGA. The CDR3 DNA is TGTGCCAGCAGCTTTTCAGCGGGCCGCACAGATACGCAGTATTTT. Residues: CASSFSAGRTDTQYF.

The rearrangement joins TRBV28 to TRBJ2-3; D ambiguous. V was clipped by 8 bases and J by 3 bases, with 12 bases between them. The CDR3 has 13 amino acids. Germline CDR1 is MDHEN and CDR2 is SYDVKM. CDR3 DNA: TGTGCCAGCCTTCATAGGGCAACAGATACGCAGTATTTT. It is translated as CASLHRATDTQYF.

This chain joins TRBV2 and TRBJ2-1; D is possibly TRBD1 or TRBD2 (5 bases each). V was clipped by 3 bases and J by 0 bases, with 12 bases between them. The CDR3 totals 16 residues. Germline CDR1 SNHLY, CDR2 FYNNEI. The CDR3 nucleotides read TGTGCCAGCAGTGATTGGGGACGGAGCTCCTACAATGAGCAGTTCTTC. Its protein is CASSDWGRSSYNEQFF.

This clone was recorded only once. This same CDR3 is encoded by further DNA sequences in the sample. J is TRBJ2-7 and V is TRBV18; possibly TRBD2 for D (5 bases). V was trimmed by 1 base and J by 2 bases, leaving 9 bases between them. Germline V gene lookup returns CDR1 KGHSH and CDR2 LQKENI. The CDR3 length is 14 residues. CDR3 protein: CASSPLSGAYEQYF. Here the CDR3 DNA reads TGTGCCAGCTCACCACTCTCCGGGGCCTACGAGCAGTACTTC.

The V gene is TRBV11-2, the J gene TRBJ1-1, with unresolved D. The CDR3 totals 15 residues. Germline V lookup: CDR1 SGHAT, CDR2 FQNNGV. Trimming left V 1 base short and J 1 base short, with 10 bases between. CDR3 residues: CASSLVLFGNTEAFF. CDR3 sequence (DNA): TGTGCCAGCAGCTTAGTGTTATTTGGGAACACTGAAGCTTTCTTT.

This sequence joins TRBV6-6 and TRBJ2-2; D possibly uses TRBD1 or TRBD2 (5 bases each). This CDR3 has 14 amino acids. V lost 8 bases and J lost 4, with 14 bases in between. Germline lookup yields CDR1 MNHNY and CDR2 SVGAGI (reference sequence). In nucleotides, the CDR3 is TGTGCCAGCCTCCGGGACGGCGTCACCGGGGAGCTGTTTTTT. This gives the protein CASLRDGVTGELFF.

In regard to this clone: The same CDR3 is also encoded by other DNA sequences in this sample. The chain has TRBV5-1 and TRBJ2-7; weak D call: TRBD2 (5 bases). The CDR3 covers 15 residues. Germline values: CDR1 SGHRS, CDR2 YFSETQ. Trimming left V 0 bases short and J 2 bases short, with 12 bases between. The CDR3 protein is CASSLVVAGTYEQYF. The CDR3 bases are TGCGCCAGCAGCTTGGTGGTCGCGGGCACCTACGAGCAGTACTTC.

J is TRBJ1-2 and V is TRBV7-8; TRBD1 matches 7 bases. The trim removed 7 bases at V and 4 bases at J, leaving 12 bases unmatched. Per germline, CDR1 SGHVS and CDR2 FQNEAQ. CDR3 length equals 15 residues. For the CDR3, the DNA is TGTGCCAGCACCGACAAACTGGGGACAGTCTATGGCTACACCTTC. Amino acids: CASTDKLGTVYGYTF.

This clone has a single count. The rearrangement links TRBV14 to TRBJ2-5, with a weak D call TRBD2 (6 bases). Trimming shortened V by 3 bases and J by 3 bases, and 14 bases separated the two germline ends. Per the germline V gene, CDR1 is SGHDN and CDR2 is FVKESK. This CDR3 has 15 amino acids. The CDR3 DNA is TGTGCCAGCAGCCAGCTAGGGACTGTCAAAGAGACCCAGTACTTC. The encoded protein is CASSQLGTVKETQYF.

J is TRBJ1-1 and V is TRBV29-1, with unresolved D. Deletions cut 4 bases from V and 6 bases from J, with 15 bases between. Per the germline V gene, CDR1 is SQVTM and CDR2 is ANQGSEA. CDR3 length equals 13 residues. The CDR3 DNA reads as TGCAGCGTTGGCCTCCAGTTAACCTCTGAAGCTTTCTTT. Amino acid sequence: CSVGLQLTSEAFF.

This rearrangement joins TRBV7-2 to TRBJ1-4, with D tentatively TRBD1 (6 bases). The germline V gene encodes CDR1 SGHTA and CDR2 FQGNSA. Trimming left V 2 bases short and J 3 bases short, with 10 bases between. This CDR3 region has 15 residues. The CDR3 is CASSLSDSPNEKLFF. The CDR3 DNA reads TGTGCCAGCAGCTTATCGGACAGCCCTAATGAAAAACTGTTTTTT.

This rearrangement joins TRBV28 to TRBJ2-3; 12 bases match TRBD2. The CDR3 is made up of 14 amino acids. Germline CDR1 reads MDHEN; CDR2 reads SYDVKM. The J segment lost 5 bases and the V segment lost 8 bases, leaving 5 bases of the junction unmatched. CDR3 sequence (DNA): TGTGCCAGCCGGACTAGCGGGATGGTAGATACGCAGTATTTT. It specifies CASRTSGMVDTQYF.

The chain carries TRBV2 and TRBJ2-7; no clear D. Per the germline V gene, CDR1 is SNHLY and CDR2 is FYNNEI. V lost 4 bases to trimming and J lost 2 bases, with 6 bases between them. The CDR3 is 12 amino acids. CDR3 in DNA: TGTGCCAGCAGTGTTTCGGCCTACGAGCAGTACTTC. As protein: CASSVSAYEQYF.

V is TRBV27 and J is TRBJ1-1; D uncertain. CDR1 is MNHEY and CDR2 is SMNVEV in the germline V gene (reference sequence). V was clipped by 6 bases and J by 1 base, with 18 bases between them. This CDR3 comprises 16 residues. The CDR3 protein is CASSPGFYNPNTEAFF. The CDR3 bases are TGTGCCAGCAGCCCGGGATTTTATAACCCGAACACTGAAGCTTTCTTT.